This T cell receptor (beta chain) came from a study of blood T cell repertoires in COVID-19. Study summary: From the United States, Italy and Spain came samples of acute and convalescent COVID-19.

Clones were read by immunoSEQ multiplex PCR, and TCRdb kept only the in-frame ones, dropping some. The table shows roughly 180,000 clones, with roughly 82% occurring only once. Enrolled through a virtual design, the participants were between 18 and 89 years of age and came from about two dozen US areas. Membership in each cohort depended on participant-reported clinical history. Symptom resolution, clearance, or two negative PCRs marked the recovered donors of Cohort 3. Points on this clone: Other DNA variants within this sample encode the same CDR3.

The CDR3 covers 15 residues. Between the trimmed V and J ends, which lost 1 base and 7 bases, there was a span of 11 bases. Germline assignment: CDR1 SGHTA and CDR2 FQGNSA. The TCR comes from a man aged 35 to 55 who had recovered from COVID-19. The sequenced sample was PBMCs or T cells enriched from blood (not recorded which). V gene TRBV7-2 combines with J gene TRBJ1-6; D is perhaps TRBD1 (5 bases). Written as DNA, the CDR3 is TGTGCCAGCAGCTTAGTGGGTGCAGGGAATTCACCCCTCCACTTT. This encodes CASSLVGAGNSPLHF.